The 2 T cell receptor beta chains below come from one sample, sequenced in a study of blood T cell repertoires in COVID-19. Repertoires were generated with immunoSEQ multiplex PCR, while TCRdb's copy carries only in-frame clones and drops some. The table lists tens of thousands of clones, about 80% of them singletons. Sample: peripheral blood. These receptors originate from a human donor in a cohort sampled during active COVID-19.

This CDR3 reads CAIPSGGAAGELFF. The CDR3 DNA is TGTGCCATCCCCAGCGGGGGGGCTGCCGGGGAGCTGTTTTTT. The chain is built from TRBV19 and TRBJ2-2; TRBD2 agrees at 10 bases. This CDR3 is 14 amino acids long. V shed 10 bases, J shed 6 bases, and the junction held 8 bases outside the gene matches. Germline CDR1 LNHDA, CDR2 SQIVND (reference sequence).

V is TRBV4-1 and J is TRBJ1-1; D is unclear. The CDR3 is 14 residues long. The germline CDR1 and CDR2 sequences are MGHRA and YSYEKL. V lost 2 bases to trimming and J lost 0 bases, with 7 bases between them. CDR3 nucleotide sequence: TGCGCCAGCAGCCAACAGCGTTTGAACACTGAAGCTTTCTTT. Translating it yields CASSQQRLNTEAFF.